The 15 T cell receptor beta chains reported below all come from one sample, sequenced in a study of T cell changes during pregnancy in multiple sclerosis. The data were produced by immunoSEQ multiplex PCR, yet TCRdb's version contains in-frame clones alone and is incomplete. The sample yields about 41,000 clones, about 88% seen once. The sample in question was CD4+ T cells from peripheral blood mononuclear cells, obtained in the first trimester of pregnancy. These receptors originate from a female donor with multiple sclerosis, enrolled in a pregnancy study.

The V and J genes are TRBV4-1 and TRBJ2-7; tentative D call: TRBD2 (6 bases). Trimming left V 0 bases short and J 2 bases short, with 11 bases between. In germline, CDR1 is MGHRA, CDR2 YSYEKL. The CDR3 has 15 residues. The CDR3, as DNA: TGCGCCAGCAGCCAAGAAGGGCGGGGAACCTACGAGCAGTACTTC. Translating gives CASSQEGRGTYEQYF.

The CDR3 loop is CASSLQRGNTEAFF. CDR3 nucleotides: TGTGCCAGCAGCTTACAGAGAGGGAACACTGAAGCTTTCTTT. The chain employs TRBV7-3 and TRBJ1-1; D is uncertain. This CDR3 has 14 residues. V was shortened by 2 bases and J by 1 base, with 8 bases between the two germline ends. CDR1 and CDR2 (germline): SGHTA, FQGTGA.

The rearrangement uses TRBV18 and TRBJ2-7; D is possibly TRBD2 (7 bases). The CDR3 loop spans 15 amino acids. V dropped 0 bases and J dropped 4 bases, with 13 bases sitting between them. From germline, CDR1 is KGHSH and CDR2 LQKENI. CDR3 in DNA: TGTGCCAGCTCACCACCGGGAGGGGGTCGGTACGAGCAGTACTTC. Translating gives CASSPPGGGRYEQYF.

V usage is TRBV2 and J usage is TRBJ1-1; D not resolved. The CDR3 contains 13 residues. Trimming took off 6 bases at V and 1 base at J, with 9 bases between the two ends. CDR1 and CDR2 (germline): SNHLY, FYNNEI. This chain's CDR3 is CASSLDKNTEAFF. CDR3 sequence (DNA): TGTGCCAGCAGCTTAGACAAGAACACTGAAGCTTTCTTT. The full variable domain, its missing parts supplied by reference TRBV2 and TRBJ1-1, is EPEVTQTPSHQVTQMGQEVILRCVPISNHLYFYWYRQILGQKVEFLVSFYNNEISEKSEIFDDQFSVERPDGSNFTLKIRSTKLEDSAMYFCASSLDKNTEAFFGQGTRLTVV.

The chain couples TRBV6-6 to TRBJ2-7, with 8 bases matching TRBD2. Germline CDR1 is MNHNY and CDR2 is SVGAGI (reference sequence). The CDR3 has 16 residues. Trimming took 0 bases from V and 5 from J; bases not matched to a gene: 9. The CDR3 region is CASSYSMAGGLHEQYF. Written as DNA, the CDR3 is TGTGCCAGCAGTTACTCGATGGCGGGAGGTCTCCACGAGCAGTACTTC.

This clone was detected only a few times. Here the CDR3 DNA reads TGTGCCAGCAGCCCGTCACAGGGGGTATTGGATACGCAGTATTTT. It specifies CASSPSQGVLDTQYF. The chain carries TRBV4-2 and TRBJ2-3, with 8 bases matching TRBD1. CDR1 LGHNA and CDR2 YNFKEQ come from the germline V gene. With 4 bases clipped from V and 6 bases from J, the junction kept 9 bases outside the gene matches. This CDR3 is 15 amino acids long.

The chain carries TRBV19 and TRBJ2-7, with TRBD1 identical over 12 bases. Germline lookup yields CDR1 LNHDA and CDR2 SQIVND (reference sequence). V lost 6 bases, J lost 5 bases, and 14 bases stayed unmatched. The CDR3 loop spans 17 amino acids. CDR3 sequence: CASSLLYSGTGGHEQYF. In nucleotides, the CDR3 is TGTGCCAGTAGCCTTCTGTATAGCGGGACAGGGGGCCACGAGCAGTACTTC.

The chain carries TRBV6-5 and TRBJ1-3; no clear D. There are 16 residues in the CDR3. The V gene's germline CDR1 is MNHEY and CDR2 SVGAGI. Deletions cut 2 bases from V and 0 bases from J, with 11 bases between. This CDR3 is CASSYGEGFSGNTIYF. CDR3 bases: TGTGCCAGCAGTTACGGCGAGGGATTCTCTGGAAACACCATATATTTT.

CDR3 coding DNA: TGTGCCAGCAGCCGGTCTGATTATCCTACGCAGTATTTT. It encodes CASSRSDYPTQYF. The chain couples TRBV7-2 to TRBJ2-3, with D uncertain. V lost 5 bases and J 8 bases, leaving 14 bases between the germline ends. This CDR3 comprises 13 residues. Per germline, CDR1 SGHTA and CDR2 FQGNSA.

About this clone: Other DNA sequences of this sample code for an identical CDR3. The V call is TRBV4-3, the J call TRBJ1-1, with D perhaps matching TRBD1 (5 bases). Trimming removed 4 bases at V and 5 bases at J, with 11 bases between. CDR3 length equals 13 residues. CDR1 and CDR2 (germline): LGHNA, YSLEER. CDR3 coding DNA: TGCGCCAGCAGCCGGACGGGGGGGACTGAAGCTTTCTTT. Its translation: CASSRTGGTEAFF.

The chain combines TRBV4-1 with TRBJ2-1, with D unresolved. From germline, CDR1 is MGHRA and CDR2 YSYEKL. V was trimmed by 4 bases and J by 2 bases, leaving 12 bases between them. This CDR3 comprises 15 residues. CDR3 protein: CASSLLETTYNEQFF. The CDR3 DNA reads TGCGCCAGCAGCCTTCTGGAGACGACCTACAATGAGCAGTTCTTC.

As DNA, the CDR3 is TGCAGCGCACTGCCGGGAAGTGAGCAGTTCTTC. Translated, it gives CSALPGSEQFF. The chain recombines TRBV29-1 with TRBJ2-1; maybe TRBD2 (5 bases). Trimming cost V 7 bases and J 9 bases, with 13 bases left between them. Germline CDR1 reads SQVTM; CDR2 reads ANQGSEA. This CDR3 has 11 residues.

The chain employs TRBV15 and TRBJ2-1; 8 positions match TRBD1. Per germline, CDR1 LNHNV and CDR2 YYDKDF (reference sequence). The CDR3 runs 12 residues. Germline trimming cut 6 bases from V and 10 bases from J; bases unmatched to any gene: 5. The chain's CDR3 is CATRGTGPEQFF. The CDR3 coding sequence is TGTGCCACCAGAGGGACAGGACCGGAGCAGTTCTTC.

This chain joins TRBV6-1 and TRBJ1-5; weak D call: TRBD1 (5 bases). The V end was cut by 7 bases, the J end by 3 bases, with 16 bases between. CDR3 size: 15 residues. Germline lookup yields CDR1 MNHNS and CDR2 SASEGT. The CDR3 protein is CASTLNPGYNQPQHF. In DNA, the CDR3 is TGTGCCAGCACCCTCAACCCAGGGTACAATCAGCCCCAGCATTTT.

The chain has TRBV4-3 and TRBJ2-5; the match to TRBD1 covers 9 bases. Germline V CDR1 and CDR2: LGHNA, YSLEER. CDR3 size: 15 residues. V gave up 2 bases and J gave up 4 bases; unmatched junction bases: 5. In nucleotides, the CDR3 is TGCGCCAGCAGCCAAAACAGGGGGCGCCGAGAGACCCAGTACTTC. Amino acid sequence: CASSQNRGRRETQYF.